This TCR beta chain was captured in a study of T-cell memory formation after mild COVID-19. TCRdb reanalysed the 5' RACE reads using MiXCR and keeps one entry per CDR3 protein. The sample shows about 210,000 distinct CDR3 sequences, 27% of them seen only once. Ten or more counts support this clonotype. Per germline, CDR1 SGHRS and CDR2 YFSETQ. V lost 4 bases to trimming and J lost 2 bases; unmatched junction nucleotides: 10. This CDR3 comprises 16 residues. The V call is TRBV5-1, the J call TRBJ2-3, with 7 bases fitting TRBD2. The material sequenced was PBMCs or a T cell subset sorted from them (not recorded which). The sequence was obtained from an adult woman who had mild COVID-19 (a few samples of this study predate the infection). Cell type and time point are not known. The CDR3 loop reads CASSLLAGSSTDTQYF. The CDR3 region has the DNA TGCGCCAGCAGCCTTTTAGCGGGTTCATCCACAGATACGCAGTATTTT.